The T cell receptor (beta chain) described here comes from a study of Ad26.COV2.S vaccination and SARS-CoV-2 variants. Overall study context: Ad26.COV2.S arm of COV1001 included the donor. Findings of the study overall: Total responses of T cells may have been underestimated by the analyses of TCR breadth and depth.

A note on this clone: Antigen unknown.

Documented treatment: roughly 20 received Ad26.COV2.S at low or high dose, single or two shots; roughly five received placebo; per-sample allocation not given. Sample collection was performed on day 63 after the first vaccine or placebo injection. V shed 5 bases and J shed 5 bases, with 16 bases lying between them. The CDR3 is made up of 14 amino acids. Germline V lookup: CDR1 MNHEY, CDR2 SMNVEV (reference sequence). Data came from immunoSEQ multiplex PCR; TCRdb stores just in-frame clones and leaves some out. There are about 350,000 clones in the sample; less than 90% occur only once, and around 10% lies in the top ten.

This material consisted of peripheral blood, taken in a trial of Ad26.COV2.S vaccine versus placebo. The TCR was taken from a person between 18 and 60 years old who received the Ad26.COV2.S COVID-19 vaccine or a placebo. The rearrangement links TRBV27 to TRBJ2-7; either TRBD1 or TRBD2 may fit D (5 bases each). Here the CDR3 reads CASSKRGGWDEQYF. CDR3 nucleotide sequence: TGTGCCAGCAGTAAACGGGGCGGCTGGGACGAGCAGTACTTC.